This section outlines one T cell receptor (beta chain) sequence together with its context. Its cognate antigen has yet to be identified. The input lacks base qualities; no much larger clone sits a single base away. This sample was taken from a study of blood T cell repertoires in COVID-19 (dated by TCRdb to 2019 to 2021). Background for the entire study: Samples covering the acute and convalescent phases of COVID-19 were provided by collaborators in the United States, Italy and Spain. The prospective study material was composed of cDNA or gDNA derived from T cells, B-cell-depleted T cells, or PBMCs. Deeply sampled blood TCRbeta repertoires from subjects exposed to, actively infected with, or recovered from COVID-19 were included in the dataset. A freely available public database, intended as a resource for researchers studying the immune response to SARS-CoV-2, is where the repertoires were released. Samples were obtained from the ongoing ImmuneRACE study (first 160 participants) and from about 1,300 subjects provided by 6 global collaborators. Sample metadata almost always included a de-identified subject ID, COVID-19 status, age in years and sex. Where available, HLA class I and class II types were obtained from metadata supplied by the sample provider rather than from assay-based typing.

CDR1 WNHNN and CDR2 SYGVQD were looked up in the germline V gene (reference sequence). Germline trimming: 6 bases from V, 8 bases from J; junction bases outside gene matches: 8. The CDR3 goes from the cysteine to the phenylalanine over 14 residues. Only the CDR3 part of the read is kept: 42 bases, read in frame from the first base. The paper's findings and limits, for the study overall: How much clinical and demographic metadata was included differed by source and by participant, and the metadata was provided uncurated.

One collaborating source in Seattle enrolled patients while the patients were actively infected and followed the patients over time throughout the course of disease. Each collaborating institution followed its own protocols to collect whole blood in K2EDTA tubes. For TCRbeta analysis, collaborator samples were shipped as frozen whole blood, as isolated PBMCs, or as DNA extracted from either sample type. TCRbeta CDR3 regions were amplified from genomic DNA using the immunoSEQ Assay, a bias-controlled multiplex PCR. Per the authors' processing: The number of nucleated cells in each sample was estimated by amplification of reference gene primers within the assay. To quantify the absolute abundance of each unique TCRbeta CDR3 rearrangement, sequence reads were collapsed and filtered. Productive Simpson clonality was computed per sample as the square root of Simpson's diversity index over productive rearrangements. The immuneACCESS repertoire file appears here via TCRdb, limited to in-frame rearrangements. These files lack a portion of the clones; in checked studies, under half of the deficit traces to unresolved V genes, and the cause of the others is not known. V, J and clone size are taken as reported in that table, and D and trimming were inferred from the DNA itself. The sample contains just over 150,000 clones, about 92% of them found a single time. Around 4.6% of the sample comes from the top ten.

The chain employs TRBV10-1 and TRBJ1-2; 11 nucleotides in the junction match TRBD1. The receptor's source is a man younger than 45 with COVID-19, enrolled during active disease. Sample: peripheral blood. DNA sequence: TGCGCCAGCAGGGGGGGACAGGGGGTCGTAGGCTACACCTTC. This translates into CASRGGQGVVGYTF.